This passage covers 26 T cell receptor beta chains from one sample sequenced in a study of PD-L1 blockade in urothelial cancer. Sequencing was performed with immunoSEQ multiplex PCR; in TCRdb, only in-frame clones are kept and a portion is missing. This sample has 49,000 or so clones; 79% occur once, and the top ten carry 10%. Time point: pretreatment peripheral blood. The sequencing here drew on PBMCs, taken around atezolizumab (anti-PD-L1) treatment. The receptors were gathered from an older man with urothelial cancer.

V and J are TRBV4-1 and TRBJ2-1; 12 bases agree with TRBD2. V lost 0 bases to trimming and J lost 14 bases; unmatched junction nucleotides: 20. This CDR3 is 19 amino acids long. CDR1 and CDR2 (germline): MGHRA, YSYEKL. DNA for the CDR3: TGCGCCAGCAGCCAAGATGGTTCCAGCCCTAGCGGGAGGGCCGGGAAGGAGTTCTTC. This translates into CASSQDGSSPSGRAGKEFF.

This clone was seen more than once but under ten times. CDR3 in DNA: TGTGCCAGCTTCCGGGGGGCGGGAAACAATGAGCAGTTCTTC. Protein: CASFRGAGNNEQFF. The chain recombines TRBV2 with TRBJ2-1; TRBD2 might be the D (7 bases). Trimming removed 8 bases at V and 5 bases at J, with 16 bases between. Per the germline V gene, CDR1 is SNHLY and CDR2 is FYNNEI. The CDR3 contains 14 residues.

There are a few counts of this clone. The chain uses TRBV5-1 and TRBJ2-5, with 8 positions matching TRBD1. The germline V gene encodes CDR1 SGHRS and CDR2 YFSETQ. The length of the CDR3 is 14 residues. V shed 7 bases, J shed 5 bases, and the junction held 10 bases outside the gene matches. CDR3 in DNA: TGCGCCAGCGAGTCCGCAGGGGGCAGTGAGACCCAGTACTTC. The encoded protein is CASESAGGSETQYF.

The CDR3 DNA reads as TGTGCCAGCAGCCCGACAGGGTTCTTCTCCTACGAGCAGTACTTC. This sequence encodes CASSPTGFFSYEQYF. V is TRBV28 and J is TRBJ2-7; TRBD1 matches 7 bases. The junction had 8 bases not matched to a gene; V was cut back by 6 bases and J by 0 bases. Germline V gene sequence: CDR1 MDHEN, CDR2 SYDVKM. This CDR3 spans 15 amino acids.

The chain has TRBV30 and TRBJ1-2; D is ambiguous. This CDR3 contains 10 residues. Germline V CDR1 and CDR2: GTSNPN, SVGIG (reference sequence). Trimming stripped 3 bases from V and 8 bases from J, with 7 bases between. The DNA of the CDR3 is TGTGCCTGGAGGAGAGGCGGCTACACCTTC. Its protein product is CAWRRGGYTF.

The chain carries TRBV27 and TRBJ1-2; no clear D gene. The CDR3 consists of 15 residues. V shed 2 bases and J shed 2 bases, with 12 bases lying between them. CDR1 is MNHEY and CDR2 is SMNVEV in the germline V gene (reference sequence). The DNA for the CDR3 is TGTGCCAGCAGTTTAGTTCCGGGGTTAAACTATGGCTACACCTTC. The encoded protein is CASSLVPGLNYGYTF.

The J gene is TRBJ2-1, the V gene TRBV18; 7 nucleotides line up with TRBD1. The CDR3 has 16 residues. CDR1 is KGHSH and CDR2 is LQKENI in the germline V gene. V lost 1 base, J lost 3 bases, and 6 bases stayed unmatched. CDR3 protein: CASSPLAGGNYNEQFF. CDR3 in DNA: TGTGCCAGCTCACCACTGGCAGGGGGTAACTACAATGAGCAGTTCTTC.

V gene TRBV28 combines with J gene TRBJ2-7; D is unresolved. The CDR3 has 14 amino acids. Trimming left V 4 bases short and J 3 bases short, with 13 bases between. CDR1 is MDHEN and CDR2 is SYDVKM in the germline V gene. CDR3 sequence reads: CASSSTTGIYEQYF. In nucleotides, the CDR3 is TGTGCCAGCAGTTCCACGACTGGTATCTACGAGCAGTACTTC.

The rearrangement joins TRBV19 to TRBJ1-4; tentatively, D is TRBD1 (5 bases). This CDR3 region has 17 residues. The germline V gene encodes CDR1 LNHDA and CDR2 SQIVND (reference sequence). Trimming pared 5 bases from V and 8 bases from J, leaving 24 bases between. Written as DNA, the CDR3 is TGTGCCAGTAGTGCCCGACCCTCAGGGCCCCGGCGGGAAAAACTGTTTTTT. Protein: CASSARPSGPRREKLFF. Filled out from reference TRBV19 and TRBJ1-4, the complete variable domain reads DGGITQSPKYLFRKEGQNVTLSCEQNLNHDAMYWYRQDPGQGLRLIYYSQIVNDFQKGDIAEGYSVSREKKESFPLTVTSAQKNPTAFYLCASSARPSGPRREKLFFGSGTQLSVL.

The V and J genes are TRBV5-1 and TRBJ1-1, with D possibly matching TRBD1 (5 bases). The CDR3 consists of 14 residues. Deletions cut 2 bases from V and 0 bases from J, with 8 bases between. Germline V lookup: CDR1 SGHRS, CDR2 YFSETQ. This chain's CDR3 is CASSLQVMNTEAFF. For the CDR3, the DNA is TGCGCCAGCAGCTTACAGGTGATGAACACTGAAGCTTTCTTT.

The gene calls are TRBV28 and TRBJ2-5, with a weak D call TRBD2 (6 bases). CDR3 length: 16 residues. V was pared by 5 bases and J by 1 base, with 17 bases between. The germline V gene encodes CDR1 MDHEN and CDR2 SYDVKM. The CDR3, as DNA: TGTGCCAGCAGTCCTTTTAGAGGAGGGCTCCAAGAGACCCAGTACTTC. Protein sequence: CASSPFRGGLQETQYF.

This clone came up once. The chain links TRBV10-3 to TRBJ2-2; 8 bases line up with TRBD1. This CDR3 has 15 residues. Germline CDR1 reads ENHRY; CDR2 reads SYGVKD. The J segment lost 0 bases and the V segment lost 4 bases, leaving 1 base of the junction unmatched. This CDR3 reads CAISGDRTNTGELFF. The CDR3 nucleotides read TGTGCCATCAGTGGGGACAGGACGAACACCGGGGAGCTGTTTTTT.

The CDR3 region has the DNA TGTGCCAGCAGCTTAGCCAGCGGGAGTGCCACCCGGACGCAGTATTTT. Amino acid sequence: CASSLASGSATRTQYF. This chain joins TRBV7-2 and TRBJ2-3; 8 nucleotides agree with TRBD2. The CDR3 runs 16 residues. The germline CDR1 and CDR2 sequences are SGHTA and FQGNSA. The V segment lost 0 bases and the J segment 9 bases; nucleotides outside the gene matches: 11.

The rearrangement links TRBV25-1 to TRBJ2-7; the D gene is possibly TRBD2 (7 bases). The CDR3 runs 12 residues. V was shortened by 5 bases and J by 5 bases, with 10 bases between the two germline ends. Germline lookup yields CDR1 MGHDK and CDR2 SYGVNS. The CDR3 nucleotides are TGTGCCAGCAGTCGGGGGGCCCACGAGCAGTACTTC. It specifies CASSRGAHEQYF.

This chain uses TRBV5-4 with TRBJ2-1; D is unclear. With 0 bases removed from V and 8 bases from J, the gap between germline ends came to 12 bases. The CDR3 totals 14 residues. Germline CDR1 and CDR2: SGHNT and YYREEE (reference sequence). CDR3 in amino acids: CASSLGLDGDEQFF. In nucleotides, the CDR3 is TGTGCCAGCAGCTTGGGGCTAGACGGCGATGAGCAGTTCTTC.

The genes are TRBV5-6 and TRBJ2-5; 12 nucleotides line up with TRBD1. V lost 2 bases and J lost 0; bases outside the gene matches: 2. The CDR3 sequence is 16 residues long. Germline V gene sequence: CDR1 SGHDT, CDR2 YYEEEE. The CDR3 DNA reads TGTGCCAGCAGCTTAAGGGACAGGGGGCACCAAGAGACCCAGTACTTC. Translation gives CASSLRDRGHQETQYF.

The genes are TRBV5-1 and TRBJ2-5; 7 nucleotides align to TRBD1. V was pared by 4 bases and J by 5 bases, with 5 bases of the junction left unmatched. CDR1 and CDR2 (germline): SGHRS, YFSETQ. This CDR3 region has 13 residues. CDR3 in amino acids: CASSDRVEETQYF. CDR3 nucleotides: TGCGCCAGCAGCGACAGGGTTGAGGAGACCCAGTACTTC. Supplemented by reference TRBV5-1 and TRBJ2-5, the full variable domain reads KAGVTQTPRYLIKTRGQQVTLSCSPISGHRSVSWYQQTPGQGLQFLFEYFSETQRNKGNFPGRFSGRQFSNSRSEMNVSTLELGDSALYLCASSDRVEETQYFGPGTRLLVL.

The V call is TRBV18, the J call TRBJ2-2, with D perhaps TRBD2 (6 bases). V was trimmed by 1 base and J by 0 bases, leaving 9 bases between them. This CDR3 is 16 amino acids long. Germline V lookup: CDR1 KGHSH, CDR2 LQKENI. CDR3 region: CASSPLGSSNTGELFF. The DNA for the CDR3 is TGTGCCAGCTCACCACTCGGGAGTTCGAACACCGGGGAGCTGTTTTTT.

The chain combines TRBV30 with TRBJ1-4; 9 bases fit TRBD1. In germline, CDR1 is GTSNPN, CDR2 SVGIG (reference sequence). The CDR3 is 13 amino acids. Germline trimming cut 3 bases from V and 6 bases from J; bases unmatched to any gene: 2. CDR3 loop: CAWRQGADEKLFF. The CDR3 DNA is TGTGCCTGGAGACAGGGGGCAGATGAAAAACTGTTTTTT. Filled out from reference TRBV30 and TRBJ1-4, the complete variable domain reads SQTIHQWPATLVQPVGSPLSLECTVEGTSNPNLYWYRQAAGRGLQLLFYSVGIGQISSEVPQNLSASRPQDRQFILSSKKLLLSDSGFYLCAWRQGADEKLFFGSGTQLSVL.

This clone turned up a few times. J is TRBJ2-7 and V is TRBV5-1; D perhaps matches TRBD1 (6 bases). The CDR3 runs 14 residues. Germline values: CDR1 SGHRS, CDR2 YFSETQ. Trimming shortened V by 4 bases and J by 6 bases, and 17 bases separated the two germline ends. CDR3 sequence: CASSPDRFSLEQYF. CDR3 nucleotides: TGCGCCAGCAGCCCTGACAGGTTCTCGCTCGAGCAGTACTTC. Together with reference TRBV5-1 and TRBJ2-7, the CDR3 gives the full variable domain: KAGVTQTPRYLIKTRGQQVTLSCSPISGHRSVSWYQQTPGQGLQFLFEYFSETQRNKGNFPGRFSGRQFSNSRSEMNVSTLELGDSALYLCASSPDRFSLEQYFGPGTRLTVT.

The chain has TRBV5-1 and TRBJ1-1; D might be TRBD1 (6 bases). Between the trimmed V and J ends, which lost 4 bases and 3 bases, there was a span of 13 bases. The germline V gene has CDR1 SGHRS and CDR2 YFSETQ. This CDR3 contains 14 residues. DNA for the CDR3: TGCGCCAGCAGCCTACAGGGAGGGGACACTGAAGCTTTCTTT. Its translation is CASSLQGGDTEAFF.

This clone showed up just a few times. The chain has TRBV5-1 and TRBJ2-1, with D perhaps matching TRBD2 (6 bases). V gave up 7 bases and J gave up 4 bases, with 12 bases separating them. The CDR3 contains 13 residues. The germline CDR1 and CDR2 sequences are SGHRS and YFSETQ. This CDR3 reads CASLGGEYNEQFF. Written as DNA, the CDR3 is TGCGCCAGCCTCGGGGGAGAATACAATGAGCAGTTCTTC.

This chain links TRBV7-3 with TRBJ2-2, with D maybe TRBD1 (6 bases). Deletions cut 2 bases from V and 3 bases from J, with 10 bases between. The CDR3 runs 15 residues. Germline V gene data show CDR1 as SGHTA and CDR2 as FQGTGA. DNA of the CDR3: TGTGCCAGCAGCTTACACGCAGGGGACACCGGGGAGCTGTTTTTT. Its protein is CASSLHAGDTGELFF.

The chain is built from TRBV27 and TRBJ2-6; D remains ambiguous. The CDR3 length is 14 residues. Trimming pared 5 bases from V and 0 bases from J, leaving 5 bases between. Germline lookup yields CDR1 MNHEY and CDR2 SMNVEV (reference sequence). The CDR3 sequence is CASSPLSGANVLTF. DNA for the CDR3: TGTGCCAGCAGTCCCCTCTCTGGGGCCAACGTCCTGACTTTC.

The sample holds one count of this clone. The chain uses TRBV5-4 and TRBJ2-3; no reliable D call. Trimming cost V 0 bases and J 1 base, with 6 bases left between them. The CDR3 has 14 residues. Germline V gene data show CDR1 as SGHNT and CDR2 as YYREEE (reference sequence). CDR3 nucleotides: TGTGCCAGCAGCTTGGCCGCGGGCACAGATACGCAGTATTTT. It translates to CASSLAAGTDTQYF.

The rearrangement joins TRBV5-5 to TRBJ2-7; TRBD2 matches at 7 bases. V lost 2 bases and J lost 3; bases outside the gene matches: 11. CDR1 SGHKS and CDR2 YYEKEE come from the germline V gene (reference sequence). This CDR3 region has 16 residues. The CDR3 DNA follows: TGTGCCAGCAGCTTTTGGAGGGGCGGGGGAGTCTACGAGCAGTACTTC. Translation: CASSFWRGGGVYEQYF.